The clone carrying this T cell receptor beta chain was picked up many times. The antigen remains undetermined. This specimen belongs to a study of CD8 T cells in ankylosing spondylitis. Notes on the study in general: A TCR beta motif made of fewer than ten highly homologous variants seemed typical of ankylosing spondylitis blood. Earlier studies detected some motif variants in reactive arthritis synovial fluid and blood. Significant enrichment of disease-linked clones was reportedly seen in matched ankylosing spondylitis synovial fluid. As for the disease-linked clones, they showed a CD8+ phenotype and occurred at relatively low frequencies in peripheral blood.

Libraries of TCR beta came from quantitative 5'-RACE with molecular barcodes. One entry per CDR3 protein, called by TCRdb with MiXCR from the 5' RACE reads. The sample records 450,000 to 550,000 distinct CDR3 sequences, 5.3% being singletons. Germline loops: CDR1 MNHEY, CDR2 SVGAGI. This CDR3 has 14 amino acids. With V trimmed by 5 bases and J by 1 base, 4 bases remained unmatched. The source of this sequence is a male donor with ankylosing spondylitis. This chain connects TRBV6-5 to TRBJ1-1, with 7 bases identical to TRBD1. Sequencing input: blood, either unsorted or a sorted T cell fraction (not recorded which). The CDR3 DNA sequence: TGTGCCAGCAGTAACAGGGGCAAGAACACTGAAGCTTTCTTT. It is translated as CASSNRGKNTEAFF.